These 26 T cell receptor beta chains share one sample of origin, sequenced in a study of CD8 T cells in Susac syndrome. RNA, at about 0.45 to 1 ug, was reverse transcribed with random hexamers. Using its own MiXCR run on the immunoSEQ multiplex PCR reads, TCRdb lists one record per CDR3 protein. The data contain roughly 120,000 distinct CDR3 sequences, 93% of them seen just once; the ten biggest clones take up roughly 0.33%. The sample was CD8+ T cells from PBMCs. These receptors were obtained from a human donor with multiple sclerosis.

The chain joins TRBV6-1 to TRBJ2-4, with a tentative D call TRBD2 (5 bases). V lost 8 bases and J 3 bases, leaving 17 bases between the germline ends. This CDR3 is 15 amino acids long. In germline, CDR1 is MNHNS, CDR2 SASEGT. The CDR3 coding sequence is TGTGCCAGCGAGGACTTTCTCCTGGGCAAAAACATTCAGTACTTC. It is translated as CASEDFLLGKNIQYF.

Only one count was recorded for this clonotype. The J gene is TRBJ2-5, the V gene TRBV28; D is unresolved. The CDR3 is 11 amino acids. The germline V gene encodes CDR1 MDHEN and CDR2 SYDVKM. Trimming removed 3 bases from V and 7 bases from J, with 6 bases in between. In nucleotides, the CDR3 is TGTGCCAGCAGTTTTTCTTGGACCCAGTACTTC. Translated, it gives CASSFSWTQYF.

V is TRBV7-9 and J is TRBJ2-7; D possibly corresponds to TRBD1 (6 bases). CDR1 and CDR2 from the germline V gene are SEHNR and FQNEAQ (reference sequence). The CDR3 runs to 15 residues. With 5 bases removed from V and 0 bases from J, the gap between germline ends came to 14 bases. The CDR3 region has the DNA TGTGCCAGCAGCCGCGTAAGGGGGACCTCCTACGAGCAGTACTTC. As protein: CASSRVRGTSYEQYF.

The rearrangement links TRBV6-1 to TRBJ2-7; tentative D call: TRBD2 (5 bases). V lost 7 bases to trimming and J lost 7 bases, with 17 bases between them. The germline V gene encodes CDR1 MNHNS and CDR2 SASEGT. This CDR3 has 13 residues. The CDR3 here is CASTMSGTGEQYV. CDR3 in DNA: TGTGCCAGCACAATGTCGGGAACGGGGGAGCAGTACGTC.

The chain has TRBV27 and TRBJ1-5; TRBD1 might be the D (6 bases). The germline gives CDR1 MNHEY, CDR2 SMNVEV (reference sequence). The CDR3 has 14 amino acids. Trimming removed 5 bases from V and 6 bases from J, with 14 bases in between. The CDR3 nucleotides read TGTGCCAGCAGTCTTACAGGGTATCGTCAGCCCCAGCATTTT. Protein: CASSLTGYRQPQHF.

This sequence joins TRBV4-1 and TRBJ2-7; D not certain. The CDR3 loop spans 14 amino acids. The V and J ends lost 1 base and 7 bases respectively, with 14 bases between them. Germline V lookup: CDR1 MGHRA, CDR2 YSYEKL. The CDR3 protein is CASSQGPVGSEQYF. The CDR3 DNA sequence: TGCGCCAGCAGCCAAGGGCCGGTGGGATCGGAGCAGTACTTC.

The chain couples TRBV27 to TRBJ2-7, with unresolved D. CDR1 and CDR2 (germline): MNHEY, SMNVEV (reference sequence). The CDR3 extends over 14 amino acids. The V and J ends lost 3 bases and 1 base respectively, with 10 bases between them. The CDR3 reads CASSFGVGSYEQYF. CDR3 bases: TGTGCCAGCAGTTTTGGGGTAGGGTCCTACGAGCAGTACTTC.

Here the CDR3 DNA reads TGTGCCAGCAGCGCCCAAGGAACGGGACTAGCGGGAGGGAGCTCCTACAATGAGCAGTTCTTC. It is translated as CASSAQGTGLAGGSSYNEQFF. The chain has TRBV9 and TRBJ2-1, with 16 bases identical to TRBD2. Unmatched junction bases numbered 12, after V lost 3 bases and J lost 0 bases. In germline, CDR1 is SGDLS, CDR2 YYNGEE. There are 21 residues in the CDR3.

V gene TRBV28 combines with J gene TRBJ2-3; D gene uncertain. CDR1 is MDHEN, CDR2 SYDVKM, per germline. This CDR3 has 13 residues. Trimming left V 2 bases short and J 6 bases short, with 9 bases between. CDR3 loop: CASSLNPADTQYF. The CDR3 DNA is TGTGCCAGCAGTTTAAACCCGGCCGATACGCAGTATTTT.

The CDR3 region is CASSRGSGRVIDEQFF. The CDR3 DNA is TGCGCCAGCAGCCGGGGTAGCGGGAGGGTTATCGATGAGCAGTTCTTC. The genes are TRBV4-1 and TRBJ2-1; TRBD2 agrees at 11 bases. There are 16 residues in the CDR3. With V trimmed by 4 bases and J by 8 bases, 10 bases remained unmatched. The V gene's germline CDR1 is MGHRA and CDR2 YSYEKL.

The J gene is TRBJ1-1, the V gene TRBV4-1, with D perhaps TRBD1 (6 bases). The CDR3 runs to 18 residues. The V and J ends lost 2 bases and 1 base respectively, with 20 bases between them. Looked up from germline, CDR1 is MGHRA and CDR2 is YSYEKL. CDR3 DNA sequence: TGCGCCAGCAGCCAAATACCTCCCCGGACAGAAAGGAACACTGAAGCTTTCTTT. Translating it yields CASSQIPPRTERNTEAFF.

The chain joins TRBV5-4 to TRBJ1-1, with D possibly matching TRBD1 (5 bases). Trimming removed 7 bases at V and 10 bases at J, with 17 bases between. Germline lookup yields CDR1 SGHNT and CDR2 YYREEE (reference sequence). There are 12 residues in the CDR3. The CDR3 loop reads CASYTDTGGAFF. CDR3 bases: TGTGCCAGCTATACGGACACGGGTGGAGCTTTCTTT.

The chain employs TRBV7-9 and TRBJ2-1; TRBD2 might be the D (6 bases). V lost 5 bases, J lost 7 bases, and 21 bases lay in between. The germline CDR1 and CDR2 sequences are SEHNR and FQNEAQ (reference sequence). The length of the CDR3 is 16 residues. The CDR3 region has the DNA TGTGCCAGCAGCCGCCGGGACTCCCAGGTTACAAATGAGCAGTTCTTC. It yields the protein CASSRRDSQVTNEQFF.

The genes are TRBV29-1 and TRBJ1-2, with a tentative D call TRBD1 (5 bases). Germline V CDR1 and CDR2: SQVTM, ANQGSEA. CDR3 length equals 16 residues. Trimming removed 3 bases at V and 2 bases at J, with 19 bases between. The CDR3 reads CSVEGGEGRRNYGYTF. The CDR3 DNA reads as TGCAGCGTTGAGGGCGGGGAGGGGAGAAGAAACTATGGCTACACCTTC. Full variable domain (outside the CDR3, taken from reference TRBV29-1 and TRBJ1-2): SAVISQKPSRDICQRGTSLTIQCQVDSQVTMMFWYRQQPGQSLTLIATANQGSEATYESGFVIDKFPISRPNLTFSTLTVSNMSPEDSSIYLCSVEGGEGRRNYGYTFGSGTRLTVV.

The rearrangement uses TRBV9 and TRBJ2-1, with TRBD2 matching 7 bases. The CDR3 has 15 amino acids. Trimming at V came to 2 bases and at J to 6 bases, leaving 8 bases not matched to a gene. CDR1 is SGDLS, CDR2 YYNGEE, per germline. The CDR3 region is CASSVGGEMRNEQFF. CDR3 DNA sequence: TGTGCCAGCAGCGTGGGGGGGGAAATGCGCAATGAGCAGTTCTTC.

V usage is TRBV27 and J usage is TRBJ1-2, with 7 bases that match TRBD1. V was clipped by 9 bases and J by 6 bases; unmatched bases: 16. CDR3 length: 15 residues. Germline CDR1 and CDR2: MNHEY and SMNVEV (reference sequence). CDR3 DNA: TGTGCCAGTGCGGGACAGTCATTCCAGGGCAATGGCTACACCTTC. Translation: CASAGQSFQGNGYTF.

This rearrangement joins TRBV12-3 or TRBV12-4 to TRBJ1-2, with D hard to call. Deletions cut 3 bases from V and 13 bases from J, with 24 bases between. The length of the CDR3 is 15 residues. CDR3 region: CASSFVLDPTAECTF. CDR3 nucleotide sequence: TGTGCCAGCAGTTTCGTGTTGGACCCGACGGCGGAATGCACCTTC.

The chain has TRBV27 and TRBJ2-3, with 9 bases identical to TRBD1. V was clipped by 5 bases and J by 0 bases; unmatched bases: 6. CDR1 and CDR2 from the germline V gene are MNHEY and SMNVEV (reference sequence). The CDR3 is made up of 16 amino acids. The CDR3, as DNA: TGTGCCAGCAGTCCAGGGACAGGGCCAAGCACAGATACGCAGTATTTT. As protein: CASSPGTGPSTDTQYF.

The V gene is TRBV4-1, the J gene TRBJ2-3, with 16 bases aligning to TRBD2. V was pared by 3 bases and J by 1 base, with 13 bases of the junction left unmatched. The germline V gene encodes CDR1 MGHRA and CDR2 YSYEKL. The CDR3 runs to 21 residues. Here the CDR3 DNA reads TGCGCCAGCAGCCACGCGAACCCGGGACTAGCGGGGGGGTGGGGCACAGATACGCAGTATTTT. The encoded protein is CASSHANPGLAGGWGTDTQYF.

CDR3 coding DNA: TGTGCCAGCAGCAAACTAGCGGGGGCCCCGGAGCAGTTCTTC. Its translation is CASSKLAGAPEQFF. This rearrangement joins TRBV7-9 to TRBJ2-1; TRBD2 matches at 11 bases. This CDR3 comprises 14 residues. In germline, CDR1 is SEHNR, CDR2 FQNEAQ (reference sequence). V shed 5 bases, J shed 10 bases, and the junction held 7 bases outside the gene matches.

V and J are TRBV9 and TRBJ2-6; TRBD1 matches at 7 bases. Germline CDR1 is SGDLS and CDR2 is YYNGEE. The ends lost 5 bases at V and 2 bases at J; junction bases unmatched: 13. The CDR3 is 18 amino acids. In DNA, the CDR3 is TGTGCCAGCAGTTACTCGACAGGGCTTGTGACTGGGGCCAACGTCCTGACTTTC. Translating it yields CASSYSTGLVTGANVLTF.

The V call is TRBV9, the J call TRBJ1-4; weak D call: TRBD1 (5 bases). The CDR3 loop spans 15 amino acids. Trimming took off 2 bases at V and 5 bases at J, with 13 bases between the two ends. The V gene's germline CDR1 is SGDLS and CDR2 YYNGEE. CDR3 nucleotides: TGTGCCAGCAGCGTTACCGGGGCGGGAAATGAAAAACTGTTTTTT. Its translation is CASSVTGAGNEKLFF.

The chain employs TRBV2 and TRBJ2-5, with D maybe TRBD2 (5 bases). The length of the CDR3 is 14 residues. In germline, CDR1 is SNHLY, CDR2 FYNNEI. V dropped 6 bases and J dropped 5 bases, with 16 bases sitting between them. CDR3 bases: TGTGCCAGCAGGGGGAAAGCACCGGGGGAGACCCAGTACTTC. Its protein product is CASRGKAPGETQYF.

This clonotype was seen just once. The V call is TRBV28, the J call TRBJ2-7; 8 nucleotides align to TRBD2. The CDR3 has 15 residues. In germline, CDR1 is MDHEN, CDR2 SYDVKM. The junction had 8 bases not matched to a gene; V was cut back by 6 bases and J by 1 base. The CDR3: CASRPAGGLSYEQYF. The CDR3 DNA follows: TGTGCCAGCAGGCCCGCGGGGGGCCTTTCCTACGAGCAGTACTTC.

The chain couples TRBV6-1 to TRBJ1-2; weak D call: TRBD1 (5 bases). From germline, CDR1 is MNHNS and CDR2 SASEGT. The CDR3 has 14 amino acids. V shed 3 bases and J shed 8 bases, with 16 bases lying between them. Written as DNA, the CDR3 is TGTGCCAGCAGTGACGCAGGGAGGAGTGTCGGCTACACCTTC. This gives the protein CASSDAGRSVGYTF.

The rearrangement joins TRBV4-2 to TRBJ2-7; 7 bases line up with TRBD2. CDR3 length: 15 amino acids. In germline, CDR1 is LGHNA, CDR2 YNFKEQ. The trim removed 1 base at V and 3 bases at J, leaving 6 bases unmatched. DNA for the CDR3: TGTGCCAGCAGCCAAGTTCTTCGGGGGGACTACGAGCAGTACTTC. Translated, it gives CASSQVLRGDYEQYF.